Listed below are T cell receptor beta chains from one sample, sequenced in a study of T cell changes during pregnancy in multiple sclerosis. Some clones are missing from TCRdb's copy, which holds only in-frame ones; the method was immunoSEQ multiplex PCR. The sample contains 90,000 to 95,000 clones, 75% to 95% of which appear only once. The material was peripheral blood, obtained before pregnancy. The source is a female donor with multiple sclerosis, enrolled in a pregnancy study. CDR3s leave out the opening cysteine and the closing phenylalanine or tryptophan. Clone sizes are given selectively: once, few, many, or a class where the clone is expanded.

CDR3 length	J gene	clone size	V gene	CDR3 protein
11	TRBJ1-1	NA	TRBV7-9	ASSVLRVTEAF
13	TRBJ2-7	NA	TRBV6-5	ASSYAGGLSYEQY
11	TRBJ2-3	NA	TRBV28	ASSRGAQDTQY
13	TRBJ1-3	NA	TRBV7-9	ASSFGGGDGNTIY
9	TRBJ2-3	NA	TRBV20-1	SADALATQY
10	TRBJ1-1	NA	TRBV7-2	ASSPTNTEAF
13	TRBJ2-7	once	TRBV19	ASSKIGDRGYEQY
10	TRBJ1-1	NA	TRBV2	ATRTQGAEAF
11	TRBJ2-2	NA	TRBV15	ATSRGGGGELF
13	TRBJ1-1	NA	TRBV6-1	ALSSRVLGNTEAF
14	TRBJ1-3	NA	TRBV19	ASSSTAFVSGNTIY
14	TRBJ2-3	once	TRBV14	ASSQDGGRGTDTQY
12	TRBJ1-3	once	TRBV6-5	ASSYVRSGNTIY
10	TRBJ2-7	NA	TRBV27	ASSLRGREQY
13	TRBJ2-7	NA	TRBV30	AWTTEGQLSYEQY
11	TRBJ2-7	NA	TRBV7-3	ASSLGTAYEQY
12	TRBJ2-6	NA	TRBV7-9	ASSSNSGANVLT
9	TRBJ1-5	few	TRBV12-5	ASGIDQPQH
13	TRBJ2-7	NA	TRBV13	ASSLEGVTLYEQY
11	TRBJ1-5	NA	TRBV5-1	ASSFDGGQPQH
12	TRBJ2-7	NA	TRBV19	ASKVSGLSYEQY
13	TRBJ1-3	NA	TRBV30	AWKGRPFAGNTIY
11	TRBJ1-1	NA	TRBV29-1	SVAGHPNTEAF
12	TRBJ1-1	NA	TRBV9	ASSAGLQGIGAF
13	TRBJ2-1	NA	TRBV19	ASSITSGTYNEQF
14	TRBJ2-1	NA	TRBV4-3	ASSQGGTGGSNEQF
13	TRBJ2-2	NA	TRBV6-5	ASSYNRGPTGELF
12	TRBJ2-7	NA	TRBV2	AMHTSGGGYEQY
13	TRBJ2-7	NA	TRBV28	ASSRSGLQSYEQY
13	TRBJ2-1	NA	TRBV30	AWSRGQGDYNEQF
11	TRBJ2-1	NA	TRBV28	ASSTGQFNEQF
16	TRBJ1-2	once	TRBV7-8	ASSLTNTMGAANYGYT
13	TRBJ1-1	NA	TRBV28	ASSHLRGAGTEAF
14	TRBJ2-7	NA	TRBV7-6	ASSLMTFASSYEQY
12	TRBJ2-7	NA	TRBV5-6	ASSLAETVYEQY
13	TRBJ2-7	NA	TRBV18	ASSQETGSTYEQY
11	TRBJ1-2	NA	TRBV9	ASSSRQGFGYT
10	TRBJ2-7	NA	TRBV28	ASRLGPYEQY
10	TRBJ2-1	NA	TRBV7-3	ASSFSGSGQF
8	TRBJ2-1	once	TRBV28	ASLGEGQF
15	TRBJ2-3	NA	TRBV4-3	ASSQELGGASTDTQY
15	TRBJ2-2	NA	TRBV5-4	ASSNRRDRVSIGELF
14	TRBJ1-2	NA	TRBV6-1	ASSGDTVIPNYGYT
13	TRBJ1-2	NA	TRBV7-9	ASSSTGRTDYGYT
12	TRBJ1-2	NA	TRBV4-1	ASTTAGGPHGYT
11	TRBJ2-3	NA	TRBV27	ASRFTGTDTQY